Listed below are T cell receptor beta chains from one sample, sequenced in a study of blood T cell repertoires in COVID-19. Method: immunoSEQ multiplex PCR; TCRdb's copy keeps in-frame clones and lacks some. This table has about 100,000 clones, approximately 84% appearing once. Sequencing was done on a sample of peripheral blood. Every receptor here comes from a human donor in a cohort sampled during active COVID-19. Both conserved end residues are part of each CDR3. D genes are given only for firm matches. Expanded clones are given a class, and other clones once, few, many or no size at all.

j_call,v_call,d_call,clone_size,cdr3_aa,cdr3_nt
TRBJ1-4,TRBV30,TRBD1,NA,CAWALPGQGHEKLFF,TGTGCCTGGGCACTACCGGGACAGGGGCACGAAAAACTGTTTTTT
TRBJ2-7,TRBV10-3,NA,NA,CAISVDSYEQYF,TGTGCCATCAGTGTCGACAGTTACGAGCAGTACTTC
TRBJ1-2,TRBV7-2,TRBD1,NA,CASSSGGVGGYTF,TGTGCCAGCAGCTCAGGGGGAGTTGGTGGCTACACCTTC
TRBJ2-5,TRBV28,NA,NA,CASSYLETQYF,TGTGCCAGCAGTTACTTAGAGACCCAGTACTTC
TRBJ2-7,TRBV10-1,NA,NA,CASYGTGDSYEQYF,TGCGCCAGCTATGGGACTGGTGATTCCTACGAGCAGTACTTC
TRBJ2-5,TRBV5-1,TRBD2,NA,CASSLGPSGAKQETQYF,TGCGCCAGCAGCTTGGGACCCAGCGGGGCGAAACAAGAGACCCAGTACTTC
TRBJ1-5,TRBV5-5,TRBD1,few,CASSLVTGGNQPQHF,TGTGCCAGCAGCTTGGTGACAGGGGGCAATCAGCCCCAGCATTTT
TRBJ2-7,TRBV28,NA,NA,CASAPTPGKGEQYF,TGTGCCAGCGCACCCACCCCAGGGAAAGGCGAGCAGTACTTC
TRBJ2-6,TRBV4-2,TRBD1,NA,CASSQKGQGATGANVLTF,TGTGCCAGCAGCCAAAAGGGACAGGGGGCTACTGGGGCCAACGTCCTGACTTTC
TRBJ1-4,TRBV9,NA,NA,CASSPKGYTNEKLFF,TGTGCCAGCAGCCCGAAGGGGTATACTAATGAAAAACTGTTTTTT
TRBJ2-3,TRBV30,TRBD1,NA,CAWNKDRAFTDTQYF,TGTGCCTGGAATAAGGACAGGGCATTCACAGATACGCAGTATTTT
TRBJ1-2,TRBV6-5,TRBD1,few,CASSYTGQGSGYTF,TGTGCCAGCAGTTACACGGGACAGGGGAGCGGCTACACCTTC
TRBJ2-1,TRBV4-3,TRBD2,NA,CASSQDPAGVPHSYNEQFF,TGCGCCAGCAGCCAAGATCCAGCGGGGGTACCTCATTCCTACAATGAGCAGTTCTTC